The clone carrying this T cell receptor beta chain was detected once. This entry belongs to a study of blood T cell repertoires in COVID-19. Across the study: The origin of the acute and convalescent COVID-19 samples was the United States, Italy and Spain. PBMCs, B-cell-depleted T cells, or T cells provided the cDNA or gDNA that made up the material.

The CDR3 is 12 amino acids. The V end was cut by 3 bases, the J end by 2 bases, with 5 bases between. Study processing details: For nucleated cells, counts were estimated from reference gene primer amplification. The repertoire was sequenced with immunoSEQ multiplex PCR; TCRdb's copy has only in-frame clones and lacks some. V, J and clone size are those of that table, while D and trimming were read from the DNA. This table holds about 180,000 clones, around 77% found once. Source material: peripheral blood. The clonotype originates from a man aged 65 to 85 with active or convalescent COVID-19. The chain carries TRBV12-3 or TRBV12-4 and TRBJ2-7; no reliable D call. This CDR3 reads CASSFGPYEQYF. In nucleotides, the CDR3 is TGTGCCAGCAGTTTTGGCCCCTACGAGCAGTACTTC.